These 31 T cell receptor beta chains originate from one sample sequenced in a study of blood T cell repertoires in COVID-19. Sequencing was performed with immunoSEQ multiplex PCR; in TCRdb, only in-frame clones are kept and a portion is missing. Of more than 55,000 clones in the sample, 65% to 80% were seen once. The sequencing input was peripheral blood. These receptors were obtained from a human donor in a cohort sampled during active COVID-19.

This chain links TRBV5-1 with TRBJ2-7; 8 nucleotides align to TRBD1. There are 16 residues in the CDR3. Trimming removed 3 bases from V and 6 bases from J; junction bases left unmatched: 14. CDR1 is SGHRS and CDR2 is YFSETQ in the germline V gene. The CDR3 sequence: CASSSGPQGAGVEQYF. Here the CDR3 DNA reads TGCGCCAGCAGCTCCGGACCCCAGGGGGCTGGGGTCGAGCAGTACTTC.

This chain uses TRBV28 with TRBJ2-7, with D possibly TRBD2 on 6 matching bases. Germline lookup yields CDR1 MDHEN and CDR2 SYDVKM. The CDR3 extends over 16 amino acids. Trimming shortened V by 2 bases and J by 2 bases, and 16 bases separated the two germline ends. The CDR3 DNA follows: TGTGCCAGCAGTTTAACTGGGGGGACTGAACCCTACGAGCAGTACTTC. As protein: CASSLTGGTEPYEQYF.

Notes on this clone: In the same sample, other DNA sequences code for this CDR3. V and J are TRBV18 and TRBJ2-3; D is perhaps TRBD1 (6 bases). Trimming took 2 bases from V and 0 from J, leaving 9 bases between them. Germline V lookup: CDR1 KGHSH, CDR2 LQKENI. The CDR3 runs 15 residues. In nucleotides, the CDR3 is TGTGCCAGCTCACCAGGGGGCGGGAGCACAGATACGCAGTATTTT. Protein product: CASSPGGGSTDTQYF.

J is TRBJ2-3 and V is TRBV30; D unclear. V was cut by 0 bases and J by 2 bases, with 9 bases left in between. The CDR3 runs to 14 residues. Looked up from germline, CDR1 is GTSNPN and CDR2 is SVGIG (reference sequence). The CDR3 protein is CAWSVGTVTDTQYF. CDR3 nucleotides: TGTGCCTGGAGTGTAGGAACAGTCACAGATACGCAGTATTTT.

The chain joins TRBV27 to TRBJ2-3; D is uncertain. Trimming removed 5 bases at V and 0 bases at J, with 3 bases between. The V gene's germline CDR1 is MNHEY and CDR2 SMNVEV (reference sequence). CDR3 length equals 12 residues. The DNA of the CDR3 is TGTGCCAGCAGTCCAAGCACAGATACGCAGTATTTT. It encodes CASSPSTDTQYF.

V is TRBV27 and J is TRBJ2-1, with D uncertain. Germline loops: CDR1 MNHEY, CDR2 SMNVEV (reference sequence). V gave up 6 bases and J gave up 0 bases, with 12 bases separating them. The CDR3 consists of 15 residues. The CDR3 protein is CASRVSLSSYNEQFF. In DNA, the CDR3 is TGTGCCAGCAGGGTGAGCTTGAGCTCCTACAATGAGCAGTTCTTC.

V and J are TRBV3-1 (or the pseudogene TRBV3-2) and TRBJ1-1; unclear D gene. The CDR3 runs 14 residues. V lost 8 bases, J lost 0 bases, and 13 bases lay in between. Germline V gene data show CDR1 as LGHDT and CDR2 as YNNKEL (reference sequence). As DNA, the CDR3 is TGTGCCAGCCTCGGGTTGAGGGTGAACACTGAAGCTTTCTTT. This translates into CASLGLRVNTEAFF.

The V call is TRBV28, the J call TRBJ2-7; possibly TRBD1 for D (5 bases). V dropped 7 bases and J dropped 4 bases, with 14 bases sitting between them. Germline V gene sequence: CDR1 MDHEN, CDR2 SYDVKM. The CDR3 length is 13 residues. The CDR3 DNA sequence: TGTGCCAGCAAAACAGGTGTTGTTTACGAGCAGTACTTC. Encoded protein: CASKTGVVYEQYF.

This clone was seen just once. The chain couples TRBV28 to TRBJ1-3; D is unclear. Germline CDR1 reads MDHEN; CDR2 reads SYDVKM. This CDR3 is 13 amino acids long. The V gene lost 5 bases and the J gene lost 5 bases, with 10 bases spanning the gap. The CDR3, as DNA: TGTGCCAGCAGTCTGAGGATCCGAAACACCATATATTTT. Translated: CASSLRIRNTIYF.

A single count supports this clone. The CDR3 coding sequence is TGCGCCAGCAGCCAAGTCACTAGCCTTAATCCTGGGGATACGCAGTATTTT. Translation gives CASSQVTSLNPGDTQYF. V is TRBV4-1 and J is TRBJ2-3; D might be TRBD2 (6 bases). Looked up from germline, CDR1 is MGHRA and CDR2 is YSYEKL. The V end lost 1 base, the J end lost 6 bases, and 20 bases lay between the germline ends. The CDR3 contains 17 residues.

The chain employs TRBV5-1 and TRBJ1-4; TRBD1 matches 7 bases. The CDR3 is made up of 16 amino acids. J lost 4 bases, V lost 5 bases, and 11 bases had no gene match. From germline, CDR1 is SGHRS and CDR2 YFSETQ. This chain's CDR3 is CASSPGGTAYNEKLFF. CDR3 nucleotide sequence: TGCGCCAGCAGTCCTGGGGGGACAGCCTATAATGAAAAACTGTTTTTT.

The genes are TRBV19 and TRBJ1-5; 7 bases are a match to TRBD1. Germline V CDR1 and CDR2: LNHDA, SQIVND (reference sequence). This CDR3 is built from 15 residues. The V gene end was trimmed by 6 bases and the J gene end by 1 base; junction bases not matched to a gene: 6. The CDR3 DNA reads TGTGCCAGTAGGAAGGACAGGTTGAGCAATCAGCCCCAGCATTTT. Its translation: CASRKDRLSNQPQHF.

The V call is TRBV15, the J call TRBJ1-4; tentatively, D is TRBD1 (6 bases). Trimming pared 4 bases from V and 8 bases from J, leaving 11 bases between. CDR1 and CDR2 (germline): LNHNV, YYDKDF (reference sequence). This CDR3 comprises 13 residues. CDR3 amino acids: CATSTGQSEKLFF. The CDR3 nucleotides read TGTGCCACCAGCACCGGACAGTCAGAAAAACTGTTTTTT.

The chain combines TRBV6-6 with TRBJ2-7, with 8 nucleotides matching TRBD2. J gave up 5 bases and V 6 bases, and 12 bases lay outside the gene matches. In germline, CDR1 is MNHNY, CDR2 SVGAGI (reference sequence). The CDR3 sequence is 15 residues long. CDR3 residues: CASRTGTRVDHEQYF. The CDR3 coding sequence is TGTGCCAGCAGAACCGGGACTAGGGTAGACCACGAGCAGTACTTC.

J is TRBJ2-3 and V is TRBV6-5, with D perhaps TRBD2 (5 bases). V was cut by 0 bases and J by 3 bases, with 10 bases left in between. The CDR3 loop spans 15 amino acids. Germline V lookup: CDR1 MNHEY, CDR2 SVGAGI. For the CDR3, the DNA is TGTGCCAGCAGTTACTCGGGAGTTAGAACAGATACGCAGTATTTT. Translation: CASSYSGVRTDTQYF.

V and J are TRBV7-3 and TRBJ2-1, with 7 positions matching TRBD1. J was trimmed by 9 bases and V by 2 bases; bases with no gene match: 10. Per the germline V gene, CDR1 is SGHTA and CDR2 is FQGTGA. The CDR3 runs to 15 residues. CDR3 DNA: TGTGCCAGCAGCTTATCCCCCGAACAGGGGACTGAGCAGTTCTTC. This sequence encodes CASSLSPEQGTEQFF.

The genes are TRBV5-8 and TRBJ2-1, with 10 nucleotides matching TRBD2. This CDR3 region has 16 residues. Losses at the gene ends were 0 bases for V and 5 bases for J; bases not matched to a gene: 5. CDR1 is SGHTS and CDR2 is YDEGEE in the germline V gene. CDR3 nucleotides: TGTGCCAGCAGCTTGGGACTAGCGGGCGCTAACAATGAGCAGTTCTTC. It yields the protein CASSLGLAGANNEQFF.

The J gene is TRBJ1-1, the V gene TRBV6-6, with 9 bases that match TRBD1. V lost 6 bases and J lost 6; bases outside the gene matches: 11. The CDR3 consists of 15 residues. Looked up from germline, CDR1 is MNHNY and CDR2 is SVGAGI (reference sequence). This CDR3 reads CASSSPGQGIPEAFF. CDR3 DNA sequence: TGTGCCAGCAGCTCTCCGGGACAGGGTATACCTGAAGCTTTCTTT.

The chain uses TRBV4-3 and TRBJ1-2; TRBD1 matches at 11 bases. After removal of 4 bases from V and 4 bases from J, the junction contained 2 bases not matched to a gene. From germline, CDR1 is LGHNA and CDR2 YSLEER. The CDR3 sequence is 14 residues long. This CDR3 reads CASSRTGGSYGYTF. CDR3 DNA sequence: TGCGCCAGCAGCCGGACAGGGGGCAGCTATGGCTACACCTTC.

This clone appeared a few times. The rearrangement joins TRBV4-1 to TRBJ2-5; 12 bases agree with TRBD2. Germline V CDR1 and CDR2: MGHRA, YSYEKL. V trimming: 5 bases; J trimming: 5 bases; junction bases outside the gene matches: 15. This CDR3 contains 18 residues. CDR3 sequence: CASSREVLAGGRGETQYF. DNA of the CDR3: TGCGCCAGCAGCAGGGAGGTACTAGCGGGAGGCCGGGGGGAGACCCAGTACTTC.

A note on this clone: The same CDR3 arises from other DNA sequences in this sample as well. This sequence joins TRBV11-3 and TRBJ2-3; 10 bases align to TRBD2. The CDR3 sequence is 15 residues long. Per the germline V gene, CDR1 is SGHNT and CDR2 is YENEEA. V gave up 3 bases and J gave up 6 bases; unmatched junction bases: 6. CDR3 region: CASSLDSGRSDTQYF. In nucleotides, the CDR3 is TGTGCCAGCAGCTTGGATAGCGGGAGGTCGGATACGCAGTATTTT.

J is TRBJ2-7 and V is TRBV29-1; 10 bases align to TRBD1. The germline V gene has CDR1 SQVTM and CDR2 ANQGSEA. V gave up 0 bases and J gave up 4 bases; unmatched junction bases: 9. This CDR3 is 16 amino acids long. The CDR3 loop reads CSVEERKDRGVYEQYF. In DNA, the CDR3 is TGCAGCGTTGAAGAGCGGAAGGACAGGGGGGTGTACGAGCAGTACTTC.

The chain has TRBV7-2 and TRBJ2-6; no firm D call. Between the trimmed V and J ends, which lost 1 base and 1 base, there was a span of 5 bases. Per germline, CDR1 SGHTA and CDR2 FQGNSA. The CDR3 totals 15 residues. The CDR3 sequence is CASSLDTSGANVLTF. The CDR3 region has the DNA TGTGCCAGCAGCTTAGACACGTCTGGGGCCAACGTCCTGACTTTC.

V and J are TRBV7-2 and TRBJ2-3, with D perhaps TRBD1 (5 bases). The CDR3 sequence is 14 residues long. Germline lookup yields CDR1 SGHTA and CDR2 FQGNSA. Trimming shortened V by 3 bases and J by 4 bases, and 11 bases separated the two germline ends. In DNA, the CDR3 is TGTGCCAGCAGCTTTACAGGCTCCGCAGATACGCAGTATTTT. This encodes CASSFTGSADTQYF.

The chain combines TRBV19 with TRBJ2-7, with D hard to call. The germline V and J ends were trimmed by 1 base and 5 bases, with 6 bases remaining between them. CDR3 length equals 12 residues. CDR1 and CDR2 (germline): LNHDA, SQIVND (reference sequence). CDR3 in amino acids: CASSIGQNEQYF. CDR3 DNA: TGTGCCAGTAGTATAGGGCAGAACGAGCAGTACTTC. The entire variable domain, with the rest obtained from reference TRBV19 and TRBJ2-7, is as follows: DGGITQSPKYLFRKEGQNVTLSCEQNLNHDAMYWYRQDPGQGLRLIYYSQIVNDFQKGDIAEGYSVSREKKESFPLTVTSAQKNPTAFYLCASSIGQNEQYFGPGTRLTVT.

This clone was picked up a small number of times. The chain combines TRBV7-9 with TRBJ2-7; 8 nucleotides line up with TRBD1. Trimming took 3 bases from V and 5 from J; bases not matched to a gene: 9. The germline V gene encodes CDR1 SEHNR and CDR2 FQNEAQ (reference sequence). CDR3 length equals 15 residues. CDR3 in amino acids: CASSFRDRGRNEQYF. The CDR3 DNA sequence: TGTGCCAGCAGCTTCCGCGACAGGGGCAGAAACGAGCAGTACTTC.

This clone was observed a handful of times. The CDR3 DNA reads as TGTGCCAGCAGCCCGTTAGGGGGAGTGGCCTACAATGAGCAGTTCTTC. It specifies CASSPLGGVAYNEQFF. The chain couples TRBV7-3 to TRBJ2-1, with TRBD1 as a possible D gene (6 bases). CDR1 is SGHTA, CDR2 FQGTGA, per germline. The CDR3 totals 16 residues. Trimming removed 5 bases from V and 2 bases from J, with 16 bases in between.

V is TRBV28 and J is TRBJ1-2, with D perhaps TRBD1 (6 bases). The CDR3 totals 14 residues. Trimming removed 1 base at V and 7 bases at J, with 13 bases between. Germline V gives CDR1 MDHEN, CDR2 SYDVKM. The CDR3 DNA is TGTGCCAGCAGTTTATCAACAGGGAGAGGTGGCTACACCTTC. Protein product: CASSLSTGRGGYTF.

The V call is TRBV5-1, the J call TRBJ2-1; TRBD1 aligns across 9 bases. The CDR3 length is 15 residues. V lost 1 base to trimming and J lost 6 bases; unmatched junction nucleotides: 5. The germline CDR1 and CDR2 sequences are SGHRS and YFSETQ. CDR3 sequence: CASSLWDREVNEQFF. The DNA for the CDR3 is TGCGCCAGCAGCTTGTGGGACAGGGAGGTCAATGAGCAGTTCTTC.

The chain joins TRBV5-1 to TRBJ2-7, with 8 bases that match TRBD1. CDR3 size: 14 residues. From germline, CDR1 is SGHRS and CDR2 YFSETQ. J gave up 7 bases and V 0 bases, and 6 bases lay outside the gene matches. CDR3: CASSLGTGMGEQYF. In DNA form, the CDR3 reads TGCGCCAGCAGCTTGGGGACAGGGATGGGTGAGCAGTACTTC.

The chain joins TRBV9 to TRBJ2-1, with 14 bases identical to TRBD2. The V and J ends lost 2 bases and 8 bases, in that order; junction bases with no gene match: 6. Germline V CDR1 and CDR2: SGDLS, YYNGEE. The CDR3 sequence is 16 residues long. The CDR3 protein is CASSVPGLAGVDEQFF. The CDR3 bases are TGTGCCAGCAGCGTGCCGGGACTAGCGGGAGTAGATGAGCAGTTCTTC. Supplemented by reference TRBV9 and TRBJ2-1, the full variable domain reads DSGVTQTPKHLITATGQRVTLRCSPRSGDLSVYWYQQSLDQGLQFLIQYYNGEERAKGNILERFSAQQFPDLHSELNLSSLELGDSALYFCASSVPGLAGVDEQFFGPGTRLTVL.